These 21 T cell receptor beta chains share one sample of origin, sequenced in a study of T cells in Graves' hyperthyroidism and ophthalmopathy. RNA transcripts yielded amplified TCR beta CDR3 regions. Primed by the HTBI set, a first-round RT-PCR was run on the TCR CDR3. TCRdb used MiXCR to reprocess the multiplex PCR reads, holding one entry per CDR3 protein. The sample records roughly 420,000 distinct CDR3 sequences, about 15% being singletons. Material for sequencing was blood. The receptor source for this set is a woman under 30 with Graves' hyperthyroidism.

V and J are TRBV3-1 and TRBJ2-2, with 10 bases identical to TRBD1. Germline trimming cut 3 bases from V and 11 bases from J; bases unmatched to any gene: 9. The CDR3 runs to 15 residues. Germline values: CDR1 LGHDT, CDR2 YNNKEL (reference sequence). The CDR3 region has the DNA TGTGCCAGCAGCCAGACAGAGACAGGGGGCGGAGAGCTGTTTTTT. Residues: CASSQTETGGGELFF. The full variable domain, rest sourced from reference TRBV3-1 and TRBJ2-2, is DTAVSQTPKYLVTQMGNDKSIKCEQNLGHDTMYWYKQDSKKFLKIMFSYNNKELIINETVPNRFSPKSPDKAHLNLHINSLELGDSAVYFCASSQTETGGGELFFGEGSRLTVL.

This clonotype was seen a few times. The genes are TRBV28 and TRBJ2-5; 8 nucleotides match TRBD2. The CDR3 has 14 amino acids. V shed 6 bases and J 5 bases; nucleotides not matched to a gene: 8. CDR1 is MDHEN, CDR2 SYDVKM, per germline. DNA of the CDR3: TGTGCCAGCAGGCCGGGGGGGCCCGTTGAGACCCAGTACTTC. Translated: CASRPGGPVETQYF.

In this sample, this clonotype turned up a few times. The chain joins TRBV5-5 to TRBJ1-2, with D maybe TRBD1 (5 bases). The germline V gene has CDR1 SGHKS and CDR2 YYEKEE (reference sequence). The CDR3 spans 13 residues. V lost 4 bases and J 5 bases, leaving 12 bases between the germline ends. The CDR3 DNA reads TGTGCCAGCAGCCAAGAAGGGGCGTATGGCTACACCTTC. This translates into CASSQEGAYGYTF.

This clonotype turned up a few times. The chain recombines TRBV6-1 with TRBJ2-5; D is ambiguous. This CDR3 has 13 residues. V lost 7 bases and J lost 5, with 14 bases in between. CDR1 is MNHNS and CDR2 is SASEGT in the germline V gene. The CDR3 sequence is CASTKSGLETQYF. For the CDR3, the DNA is TGTGCCAGCACCAAATCCGGTTTGGAGACCCAGTACTTC.

This clonotype has a count of ten or more. J is TRBJ1-2 and V is TRBV20-1; D remains ambiguous. The CDR3 is 12 residues long. The germline CDR1 and CDR2 sequences are DFQATT and SNEGSKA (reference sequence). V lost 6 bases to trimming and J lost 7 bases, with 15 bases between them. The CDR3 loop reads CSANHQGSGYTF. The CDR3 coding sequence is TGCAGTGCCAACCATCAAGGGTCTGGCTACACCTTC.

The table lists this clonotype with a few counts. The chain couples TRBV24-1 to TRBJ1-3; 8 bases map to TRBD1. The ends lost 5 bases at V and 2 bases at J; junction bases unmatched: 7. Per the germline V gene, CDR1 is KGHDR and CDR2 is SFDVKD. CDR3 length equals 16 residues. As DNA, the CDR3 is TGTGCCACCAGTGCTAAGACAGGGGTGGCTGGAAACACCATATATTTT. This sequence encodes CATSAKTGVAGNTIYF.

J is TRBJ2-5 and V is TRBV2, with 8 bases that match TRBD2. CDR1 is SNHLY and CDR2 is FYNNEI in the germline V gene. With 5 bases clipped from V and 5 bases from J, the junction kept 13 bases outside the gene matches. The CDR3 is 16 amino acids. The CDR3 sequence is CASSPILRGGGETQYF. CDR3 coding DNA: TGTGCCAGCAGTCCAATCCTACGGGGGGGGGGGGAGACCCAGTACTTC.

The chain has TRBV15 and TRBJ2-2, with D unresolved. CDR3 length: 14 amino acids. V was pared by 1 base and J by 5 bases, with 8 bases between. Per germline, CDR1 LNHNV and CDR2 YYDKDF (reference sequence). CDR3 in amino acids: CATSRVGETGELFF. CDR3 sequence (DNA): TGTGCCACCAGCAGAGTTGGGGAAACCGGGGAGCTGTTTTTT.

This clonotype has a handful of counts. The chain couples TRBV20-1 to TRBJ2-5; D not resolved. The V gene lost 5 bases and the J gene lost 0 bases, with 10 bases spanning the gap. Germline CDR1 reads DFQATT; CDR2 reads SNEGSKA (reference sequence). The CDR3 has 13 amino acids. The chain's CDR3 is CSAPRRHQETQYF. Written as DNA, the CDR3 is TGCAGTGCTCCCAGGAGACACCAAGAGACCCAGTACTTC.

This clonotype was recorded at least ten times. J is TRBJ1-1 and V is TRBV12-3 or TRBV12-4; 7 positions match TRBD1. V was pared by 6 bases and J by 7 bases, with 8 bases of the junction left unmatched. The CDR3 covers 13 residues. In DNA, the CDR3 is TGTGCCAGCAGCGTCCTACAGGGGTATGAAGCTTTCTTT. Its protein is CASSVLQGYEAFF.

This clonotype came up many times. This rearrangement joins TRBV5-1 to TRBJ1-1; D perhaps matches TRBD1 (5 bases). V gave up 1 base and J gave up 8 bases, with 9 bases separating them. This CDR3 is 12 amino acids long. The germline V gene has CDR1 SGHRS and CDR2 YFSETQ. CDR3: CASSLIGAEAFF. In DNA, the CDR3 is TGCGCCAGCAGCTTGATTGGGGCGGAAGCTTTCTTT.

The rearrangement uses TRBV6-5 and TRBJ1-4, with 8 bases fitting TRBD1. The CDR3 spans 16 residues. Germline CDR1 MNHEY, CDR2 SVGAGI. Trimming at V came to 3 bases and at J to 2 bases, leaving 5 bases not matched to a gene. For the CDR3, the DNA is TGTGCCAGCAGTTATGTACAGGGGGTGACTAATGAAAAACTGTTTTTT. Its translation is CASSYVQGVTNEKLFF.

J is TRBJ2-7 and V is TRBV5-1; 11 nucleotides agree with TRBD2. CDR1 and CDR2 from the germline V gene are SGHRS and YFSETQ. CDR3 size: 16 residues. V shed 4 bases, J shed 7 bases, and the junction held 13 bases outside the gene matches. The CDR3 sequence is CASSLQIAGGPGEQYF. CDR3 coding DNA: TGCGCCAGCAGCCTCCAAATAGCGGGAGGGCCGGGGGAGCAGTACTTC.

This clonotype was counted only a few times. The chain carries TRBV29-1 and TRBJ2-3, with 13 bases lining up with TRBD2. Germline lookup yields CDR1 SQVTM and CDR2 ANQGSEA. Unmatched junction bases numbered 8, after V lost 2 bases and J lost 3 bases. The CDR3 extends over 17 amino acids. Written as DNA, the CDR3 is TGCAGCGTTGAAAGACTAGCGGGAGGAGGATTGACAGATACGCAGTATTTT. It specifies CSVERLAGGGLTDTQYF.

This clonotype was observed many times. The genes are TRBV29-1 and TRBJ2-3; no definite D call. Germline V gene data show CDR1 as SQVTM and CDR2 as ANQGSEA. This CDR3 region has 15 residues. V was pared by 3 bases and J by 0 bases, with 13 bases between. CDR3 sequence: CSVDGRLTSTDTQYF. CDR3 DNA sequence: TGCAGCGTTGACGGCAGATTAACTAGCACAGATACGCAGTATTTT.

This clonotype has ten or more counts. The V call is TRBV2, the J call TRBJ2-1, with 7 positions matching TRBD2. Germline V gives CDR1 SNHLY, CDR2 FYNNEI. CDR3 length: 16 residues. The ends lost 3 bases at V and 2 bases at J; junction bases unmatched: 7. The CDR3, as DNA: TGTGCCAGCAGTGACGAAGCGGCGGGAGCCTACAATGAGCAGTTCTTC. Encoded protein: CASSDEAAGAYNEQFF. Drawing the rest from reference TRBV2 and TRBJ2-1, the complete variable domain is EPEVTQTPSHQVTQMGQEVILRCVPISNHLYFYWYRQILGQKVEFLVSFYNNEISEKSEIFDDQFSVERPDGSNFTLKIRSTKLEDSAMYFCASSDEAAGAYNEQFFGPGTRLTVL.

This clonotype came up many times. The V and J genes are TRBV2 and TRBJ1-2; D possibly corresponds to TRBD1 (5 bases). The CDR3 spans 14 residues. Trimming shortened V by 5 bases and J by 5 bases, and 15 bases separated the two germline ends. Germline CDR1 and CDR2: SNHLY and FYNNEI. The CDR3 region is CASSYPGQGYGYTF. DNA for the CDR3: TGTGCCAGCAGTTACCCCGGACAAGGATATGGCTACACCTTC.

The V and J genes are TRBV12-3 or TRBV12-4 and TRBJ2-1; D gene uncertain. The CDR3 sequence is 11 residues long. V was trimmed by 6 bases and J by 9 bases, leaving 9 bases between them. In nucleotides, the CDR3 is TGTGCCAGCAGCCCGCGCGGTGAGCAGTTCTTC. Its translation is CASSPRGEQFF.

The genes are TRBV12-3 or TRBV12-4 and TRBJ2-7, with TRBD2 matching over 16 bases. CDR3 length: 20 amino acids. V shed 1 base, J shed 0 bases, and the junction held 9 bases outside the gene matches. CDR3: CASSLGPGLAGGRSSYEQYF. In DNA form, the CDR3 reads TGTGCCAGCAGTTTAGGCCCGGGACTAGCGGGGGGGAGAAGCTCCTACGAGCAGTACTTC.

This clonotype was detected a few times. J is TRBJ1-1 and V is TRBV6-1, with D tentatively TRBD1 (6 bases). The germline CDR1 and CDR2 sequences are MNHNS and SASEGT. The length of the CDR3 is 16 residues. The V end was cut by 5 bases, the J end by 0 bases, with 16 bases between. Here the CDR3 reads CASSSTSQGMNTEAFF. The CDR3 nucleotides are TGTGCCAGCAGTTCTACAAGTCAGGGGATGAACACTGAAGCTTTCTTT.

This clonotype was detected ten times or more. The rearrangement joins TRBV6-2 or TRBV6-3 to TRBJ1-1, with D unclear. With 7 bases removed from V and 3 bases from J, the gap between germline ends came to 9 bases. Germline lookup yields CDR1 MNHEY and CDR2 SVGEGT. The CDR3 covers 12 residues. DNA for the CDR3: TGTGCCAGCACGGGTGGGGACACTGAAGCTTTCTTT. This sequence encodes CASTGGDTEAFF.